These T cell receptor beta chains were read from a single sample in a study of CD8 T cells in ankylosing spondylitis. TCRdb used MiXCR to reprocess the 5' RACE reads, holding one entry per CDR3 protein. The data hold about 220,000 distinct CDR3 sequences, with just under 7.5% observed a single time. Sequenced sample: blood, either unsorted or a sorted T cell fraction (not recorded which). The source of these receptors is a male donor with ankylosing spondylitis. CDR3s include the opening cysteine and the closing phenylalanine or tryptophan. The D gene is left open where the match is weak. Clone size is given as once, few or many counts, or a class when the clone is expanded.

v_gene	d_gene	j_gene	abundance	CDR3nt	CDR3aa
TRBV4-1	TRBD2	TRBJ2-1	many	TGCGCCAGCAGCCAATTTGGACTAGCGGGAGCATACAATGAGCAGTTCTTC	CASSQFGLAGAYNEQFF
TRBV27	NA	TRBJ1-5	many	TGTGCCAGCAGTTGGAGTCTGGGGAGCAATCAGCCCCAGCATTTT	CASSWSLGSNQPQHF
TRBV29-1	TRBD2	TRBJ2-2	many	TGCAGCGGGGGGGGTACGAACACCGGGGAGCTGTTTTTT	CSGGGTNTGELFF
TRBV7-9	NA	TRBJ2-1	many	TGTGCCAGCAGCTTAGTTGATCCTGGCAATGAGCAGTTCTTC	CASSLVDPGNEQFF
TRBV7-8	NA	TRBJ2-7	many	TGTGCCAGCAGCCATCGCGTTGGCGGGGAATCCTACGAGCAGTACTTC	CASSHRVGGESYEQYF
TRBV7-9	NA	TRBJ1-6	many	TGTGCCAGCAGCGCCCGGAGCTCCTATAATTCACCCCTCCACTTT	CASSARSSYNSPLHF
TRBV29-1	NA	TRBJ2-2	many	TGCAGCGTTGAATTGGGGGGCGGGGAGCTGTTTTTT	CSVELGGGELFF
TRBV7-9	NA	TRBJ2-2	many	TGTGCCAGCAGCAACACCTTGAACACCGGGGAGCTGTTTTTT	CASSNTLNTGELFF
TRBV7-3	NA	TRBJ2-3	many	TGTGCCAGCAGCTTCGGGGTCCTTAGCACAGATACGCAGTATTTT	CASSFGVLSTDTQYF
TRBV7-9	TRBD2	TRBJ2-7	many	TGTGCCAGCAGACCCGGGACTACCACCCGCGAGCAGTACTTC	CASRPGTTTREQYF
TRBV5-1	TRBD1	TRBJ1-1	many	TGCGCCAGCAGCTCCTCACCTCTAGGAGACAGGGATATTTTGGACACTGAAGCTTTCTTT	CASSSSPLGDRDILDTEAFF
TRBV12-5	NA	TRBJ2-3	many	TGTGCTAGTGGTACTTCCACAGATACGCAGTATTTT	CASGTSTDTQYF
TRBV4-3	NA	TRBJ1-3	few	TGCGCCAGCAGCCAAGAAGCGAGGGCTGGAAACACCATATATTTT	CASSQEARAGNTIYF
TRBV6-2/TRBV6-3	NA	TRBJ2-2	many	TGTGCCAGCAGTCTTGGCCTCACCGGGGAGCTGTTTTTT	CASSLGLTGELFF
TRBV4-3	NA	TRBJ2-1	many	TGCGCCAGCAGCCAAGTAGGGATCTACAATGAGCAGTTCTTC	CASSQVGIYNEQFF
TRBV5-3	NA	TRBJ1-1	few	TGTGCCAGAAGCTTTGTGGCGGAGAACACTGAAGCTTTCTTT	CARSFVAENTEAFF
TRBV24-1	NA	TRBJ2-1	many	TGTGCCACCAGTGACCACTCTTCAAAAGGCTCCTACAATGAGCAGTTCTTC	CATSDHSSKGSYNEQFF
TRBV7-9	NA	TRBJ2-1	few	TGTGCCAGCAGCCACATGCAGGGATGGGGGAGAGGTAGTGAGCAGTTCTTC	CASSHMQGWGRGSEQFF
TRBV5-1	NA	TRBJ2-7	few	TGCGCCAGCAGCTTGGTGTTGGGGACCGCCTACGAGCAGTACTTC	CASSLVLGTAYEQYF
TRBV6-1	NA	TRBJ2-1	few	TGTGCCAGCAGGGGGACTTCCTTCCCGGATGAGCAGTTCTTC	CASRGTSFPDEQFF
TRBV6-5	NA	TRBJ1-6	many	TGTGCCAGCAGTTACTCGCTGGGCCTCCCTCATAATTCACCCCTCCACTTT	CASSYSLGLPHNSPLHF
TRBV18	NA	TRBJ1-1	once	TGTGCCAGCTCACCAACGACACGGAACACTGAAGCTTTCTTT	CASSPTTRNTEAFF